This T cell receptor beta chain stems from a study of blood T cell repertoires in COVID-19. Study as a whole: Researchers got acute and convalescent COVID-19 samples from the United States, Italy and Spain. PBMCs, B-cell-depleted T cells, or T cells provided the cDNA or gDNA that made up the material.

Study processing details: Amplification from reference gene primers served as the basis for estimated nucleated cell counts. Measured with immunoSEQ multiplex PCR; TCRdb has only the in-frame clones, and not every one. Clone size and the V and J calls come from that table; the DNA yielded D and trimming. The sample comprises tens of thousands of clones, over 65% of which are singletons, and 20% to 25% rests with the top ten. The germline V gene encodes CDR1 SNHLY and CDR2 FYNNEI. There are 14 residues in the CDR3. J was trimmed by 1 base and V by 6 bases; bases with no gene match: 6. This sequence joins TRBV2 and TRBJ2-7; TRBD1 agrees at 7 bases. Sequenced input: peripheral blood. This TCR was sampled from a human donor in a cohort sampled during active COVID-19. For the CDR3, the DNA is TGTGCCAGCAGGGGGCGGACAGGATCCTACGAGCAGTACTTC. Translating gives CASRGRTGSYEQYF.